This T cell receptor (beta chain) was documented in a study of human T cells and chemical hapten exposure. This clonotype occurred many times. Antigen: not known. TCRdb used MiXCR to reprocess the RACE reads, holding one entry per CDR3 protein. The sample holds about 290,000 distinct CDR3 sequences, 7.7% seen once. V dropped 5 bases and J dropped 6; count of bases not matched to a gene: 2. This CDR3 contains 14 residues. Germline-derived CDR1 and CDR2 are MGHRA and YSYEKL. Time point reported: pre-sensitization, week 0. Treatment reported: therapeutic diphenylcyclopropenone sensitization with weekly scalp DPC. Investigators collected blood before applying each patch test. From whole blood left unfractionated, total RNA was extracted. Study results and limitations: TCRs at high frequency, those above 1 in 1000, did not change with DPC sensitization.

The gene calls are TRBV4-1 and TRBJ2-1, with TRBD2 identical over 12 bases. The starting material was whole blood, obtained in connection with sensitization to the hapten diphenylcyclopropenone (DPC). This clonotype originated in a man aged 18 to 35 with alopecia areata. Some clones in this sample may be carry-over from other donors' samples. CDR3 nucleotides: TGCGCCAGCAGCTGGACTAGCGGGGCCAATGAGCAGTTCTTC. It encodes CASSWTSGANEQFF.